The 20 T cell receptor beta chains below all came from one sample that was sequenced in a study of T cells in Graves' hyperthyroidism and ophthalmopathy. The CDR3 regions of TCR beta were amplified from RNA transcripts. The TCR CDR3 first-round RT-PCR relied on the HTBI primer set. TCRdb itself ran the multiplex PCR reads through MiXCR, one entry per CDR3 protein. Among about 640,000 distinct CDR3 sequences, about 14% were seen once, and the ten largest hold approximately 12%. Source material: blood. Receptors were obtained from a woman aged 45-65 years with Graves' ophthalmopathy.

This sequence joins TRBV7-3 and TRBJ1-3; D ambiguous. V was shortened by 5 bases and J by 4 bases, with 15 bases between the two germline ends. In germline, CDR1 is SGHTA, CDR2 FQGTGA. The CDR3 consists of 15 residues. This CDR3 is CASSLLVLGGNTIYF. The DNA of the CDR3 is TGTGCCAGCAGCCTGCTCGTACTCGGAGGAAACACCATATATTTT.

The sample holds many counts of this clonotype. The chain carries TRBV20-1 and TRBJ2-3; D not resolved. CDR3 length: 13 residues. V was cut by 3 bases and J by 6 bases, with 13 bases left in between. Germline-derived CDR1 and CDR2 are DFQATT and SNEGSKA (reference sequence). The CDR3 loop reads CSAREGARDTQYF. As DNA, the CDR3 is TGCAGTGCTAGGGAAGGAGCGAGGGATACGCAGTATTTT.

The V gene is TRBV13, the J gene TRBJ1-4; 8 nucleotides align to TRBD1. Germline V gives CDR1 PRHDT, CDR2 FYEKMQ (reference sequence). The CDR3 consists of 14 residues. V trimming: 4 bases; J trimming: 5 bases; junction bases outside the gene matches: 3. The CDR3: CASSSRQGNEKLFF. The DNA of the CDR3 is TGTGCCAGCAGCTCGCGACAGGGGAATGAAAAACTGTTTTTT.

This clonotype showed up many times. V is TRBV14 and J is TRBJ2-1, with D tentatively TRBD2 (6 bases). V lost 5 bases and J lost 0, with 14 bases in between. Germline V gives CDR1 SGHDN, CDR2 FVKESK. This CDR3 region has 16 residues. The CDR3 loop reads CASSKTAGISYNEQFF. DNA for the CDR3: TGTGCCAGCAGCAAAACGGCGGGAATCTCCTACAATGAGCAGTTCTTC.

This clonotype appeared many times. The V gene is TRBV5-1, the J gene TRBJ2-1; the match to TRBD2 covers 9 bases. From germline, CDR1 is SGHRS and CDR2 YFSETQ. Trimming removed 4 bases from V and 8 bases from J; junction bases left unmatched: 10. The CDR3 extends over 15 amino acids. The CDR3 reads CASSALAGAGDEQFF. CDR3 bases: TGCGCCAGCAGCGCCTTAGCGGGAGCGGGGGATGAGCAGTTCTTC.

The sample holds many counts of this clonotype. V is TRBV5-5 and J is TRBJ2-1; TRBD2 matches at 8 bases. Trimming cost V 7 bases and J 2 bases; bases outside gene matches: 11. Germline V gene data show CDR1 as SGHKS and CDR2 as YYEKEE (reference sequence). This CDR3 contains 16 residues. The CDR3 region is CASVAGGGRAYNEQFF. The CDR3 coding sequence is TGTGCCAGCGTCGCGGGAGGCGGTCGAGCCTACAATGAGCAGTTCTTC.

The chain recombines TRBV19 with TRBJ2-2; 12 nucleotides match TRBD2. V shed 4 bases and J 0 bases; nucleotides not matched to a gene: 9. Germline assignment: CDR1 LNHDA and CDR2 SQIVND (reference sequence). The CDR3 runs to 19 residues. In nucleotides, the CDR3 is TGTGCCAGTAGTAATGGACTAGCGGGAACCTTTTCGAACACCGGGGAGCTGTTTTTT. This gives the protein CASSNGLAGTFSNTGELFF.

This clonotype showed up just a few times. J is TRBJ1-1 and V is TRBV29-1, with a weak D call TRBD1 (5 bases). Trimming took 0 bases from V and 1 from J, leaving 9 bases between them. Germline assignment: CDR1 SQVTM and CDR2 ANQGSEA. The CDR3 has 14 amino acids. The CDR3 nucleotides read TGCAGCGTTGAAGACGACAGAAGGAACACTGAAGCTTTCTTT. This encodes CSVEDDRRNTEAFF.

This clonotype was seen repeatedly, ten times or more. The V and J genes are TRBV20-1 and TRBJ2-5, with TRBD2 identical over 12 bases. The CDR3 contains 16 residues. Per the germline V gene, CDR1 is DFQATT and CDR2 is SNEGSKA (reference sequence). The trim removed 0 bases at V and 1 base at J, leaving 3 bases unmatched. The CDR3: CSARELAGGPQETQYF. CDR3 DNA: TGCAGTGCTAGAGAACTAGCGGGAGGACCCCAAGAGACCCAGTACTTC.

The chain links TRBV29-1 to TRBJ1-1, with no clear D. There are 12 residues in the CDR3. Germline V gene sequence: CDR1 SQVTM, CDR2 ANQGSEA. V lost 1 base, J lost 7 bases, and 10 bases lay in between. CDR3 coding DNA: TGCAGCGTTGAAGTAAAGGGCCTTGAAGCTTTCTTT. Its translation: CSVEVKGLEAFF.

At least ten counts were recorded for this clonotype. This sequence joins TRBV12-3 or TRBV12-4 and TRBJ1-2; weak D call: TRBD1 (6 bases). The CDR3 loop spans 16 amino acids. V dropped 4 bases and J dropped 3 bases, with 18 bases sitting between them. CDR3 nucleotides: TGTGCCAGCAGTTCCTTAAGAACAGGGCATCACTATGGCTACACCTTC. It codes for CASSSLRTGHHYGYTF.

This clonotype has a handful of counts. The rearrangement links TRBV20-1 to TRBJ2-3; D possibly corresponds to TRBD2 (5 bases). Trimming stripped 6 bases from V and 3 bases from J, with 22 bases between. The germline gives CDR1 DFQATT, CDR2 SNEGSKA (reference sequence). The CDR3 runs 16 residues. In DNA form, the CDR3 reads TGCAGTGCCTCAACTCCTTCCCCTACGGGGACAGATACGCAGTATTTT. Encoded protein: CSASTPSPTGTDTQYF.

In its sample, this clonotype was seen a few times. This chain links TRBV5-1 with TRBJ2-7, with 12 bases fitting TRBD2. Per the germline V gene, CDR1 is SGHRS and CDR2 is YFSETQ. J gave up 5 bases and V 4 bases, and 4 bases lay outside the gene matches. This CDR3 contains 14 residues. In DNA, the CDR3 is TGCGCCAGCAGCAGGACTAGCGGGATCAACGAGCAGTACTTC. This translates into CASSRTSGINEQYF.

This clonotype was counted at least ten times. V is TRBV11-2 and J is TRBJ2-7, with 14 bases matching TRBD2. The CDR3 is 18 residues long. Unmatched junction bases numbered 9, after V lost 4 bases and J lost 1 base. From germline, CDR1 is SGHAT and CDR2 FQNNGV. CDR3 loop: CASSSTGTSGSVSYEQYF. CDR3 DNA: TGTGCCAGCAGCTCAACCGGGACTAGCGGGAGTGTGTCCTACGAGCAGTACTTC.

This clonotype was counted ten times or more. The rearrangement links TRBV13 to TRBJ2-1, with TRBD2 matching 7 bases. Losses at the gene ends were 2 bases for V and 7 bases for J; bases not matched to a gene: 11. CDR1 is PRHDT and CDR2 is FYEKMQ in the germline V gene (reference sequence). The CDR3 has 16 amino acids. The CDR3 nucleotides read TGTGCCAGCAGCTTAAGTCCTAGCGGAACTGAAAATGAGCAGTTCTTC. Protein sequence: CASSLSPSGTENEQFF. The full variable domain, completed using reference TRBV13 and TRBJ2-1, is AAGVIQSPRHLIKEKRETATLKCYPIPRHDTVYWYQQGPGQDPQFLISFYEKMQSDKGSIPDRFSAQQFSDYHSELNMSSLELGDSALYFCASSLSPSGTENEQFFGPGTRLTVL.

This chain's CDR3 is CASSLGWTTDNEQFF. CDR3 coding DNA: TGCGCCAGCAGCTTGGGTTGGACTACCGACAATGAGCAGTTCTTC. The genes are TRBV5-1 and TRBJ2-1, with D maybe TRBD2 (6 bases). The CDR3 covers 15 residues. Between the trimmed V and J ends, which lost 0 bases and 5 bases, there was a span of 12 bases. CDR1 and CDR2 from the germline V gene are SGHRS and YFSETQ.

The chain has TRBV29-1 and TRBJ2-3; 9 positions agree with TRBD2. The CDR3 spans 14 residues. Trimming removed 6 bases from V and 4 bases from J; junction bases left unmatched: 8. Looked up from germline, CDR1 is SQVTM and CDR2 is ANQGSEA. This chain's CDR3 is CSVIAGATADTQYF. The DNA for the CDR3 is TGCAGCGTCATAGCGGGGGCTACCGCAGATACGCAGTATTTT.

This clonotype appeared many times. V usage is TRBV6-2 or TRBV6-3 and J usage is TRBJ2-1; D is perhaps TRBD2 (6 bases). Trimming took 5 bases from V and 0 from J, leaving 14 bases between them. From germline, CDR1 is MNHEY and CDR2 SVGEGT. This CDR3 is 16 amino acids long. Here the CDR3 DNA reads TGTGCCAGCAGTAACCTCCAGACTAGCTCCTACAATGAGCAGTTCTTC. Translating it yields CASSNLQTSSYNEQFF.

The rearrangement joins TRBV6-1 to TRBJ2-7; 12 positions match TRBD2. The CDR3 runs to 15 residues. The J segment lost 4 bases and the V segment lost 5 bases, leaving 6 bases of the junction unmatched. Germline assignment: CDR1 MNHNS and CDR2 SASEGT. CDR3 protein: CASSLAGGPWYEQYF. CDR3 coding DNA: TGTGCCAGCAGTCTAGCGGGAGGGCCTTGGTACGAGCAGTACTTC.

This chain joins TRBV20-1 and TRBJ2-7; 7 positions match TRBD2. In germline, CDR1 is DFQATT, CDR2 SNEGSKA (reference sequence). With V trimmed by 5 bases and J by 2 bases, 6 bases remained unmatched. The CDR3 has 13 amino acids. This chain's CDR3 is CSAVGGGPYEQYF. The CDR3 DNA is TGCAGTGCTGTGGGGGGAGGGCCCTACGAGCAGTACTTC.